The clone carrying this TCR beta chain was recorded once. Antigen unknown. Then a second PCR, running roughly 7 to 11 cycles, was carried out with a sample-barcoded 5' primer and a J-beta primer mix. From the 5' RACE reads, TCRdb called clonotypes with MiXCR, one entry per CDR3 protein. The sample shows about a million distinct CDR3 sequences, approximately 50% of them seen only once. These data are taken from a study of blood T cells in healthy people across ages. Notes on the study in general: It was found that TCR beta diversity correlated strongly with the percentage of naive T cells. Both higher diversity and more naive CD4+ cells marked long-lived donors when set against aged donors.

The receptor was isolated from a woman aged 60-75 years in good health. Sequencing was done on a sample of blood.

The CDR3 region is CASSFFPRETQYF. In DNA, the CDR3 is TGTGCCAGCAGCTTCTTTCCCCGAGAGACCCAGTACTTC. The gene calls are TRBV7-6 and TRBJ2-5; no definite D call. Deletions cut 3 bases from V and 4 bases from J, with 9 bases between. The CDR3 contains 13 residues. Germline assignment: CDR1 SGHVS and CDR2 FNYEAQ.